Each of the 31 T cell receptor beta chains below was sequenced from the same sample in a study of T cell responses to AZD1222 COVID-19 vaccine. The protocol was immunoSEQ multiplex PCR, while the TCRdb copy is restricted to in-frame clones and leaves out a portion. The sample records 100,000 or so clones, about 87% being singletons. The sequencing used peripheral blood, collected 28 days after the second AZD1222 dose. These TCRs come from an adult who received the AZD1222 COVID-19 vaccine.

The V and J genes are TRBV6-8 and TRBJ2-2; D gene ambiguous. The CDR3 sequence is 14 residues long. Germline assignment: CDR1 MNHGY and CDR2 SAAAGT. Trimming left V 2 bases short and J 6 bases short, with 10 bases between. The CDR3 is CASSYPVSPGELFF. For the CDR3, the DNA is TGTGCCAGCAGTTACCCAGTTAGTCCCGGGGAGCTGTTTTTT.

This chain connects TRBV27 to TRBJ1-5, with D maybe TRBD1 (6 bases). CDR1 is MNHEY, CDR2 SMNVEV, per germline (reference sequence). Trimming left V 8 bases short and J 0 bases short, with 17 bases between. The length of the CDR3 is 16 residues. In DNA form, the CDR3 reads TGTGCCAGCGGTGCACCGGGACACTCTAGCAATCAGCCCCAGCATTTT. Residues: CASGAPGHSSNQPQHF.

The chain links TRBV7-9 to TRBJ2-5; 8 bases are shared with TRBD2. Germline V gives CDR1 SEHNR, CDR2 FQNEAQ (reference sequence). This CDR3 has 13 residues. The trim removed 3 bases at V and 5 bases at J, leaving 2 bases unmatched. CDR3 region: CASSFTSGETQYF. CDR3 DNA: TGTGCCAGCAGCTTTACTAGCGGTGAGACCCAGTACTTC.

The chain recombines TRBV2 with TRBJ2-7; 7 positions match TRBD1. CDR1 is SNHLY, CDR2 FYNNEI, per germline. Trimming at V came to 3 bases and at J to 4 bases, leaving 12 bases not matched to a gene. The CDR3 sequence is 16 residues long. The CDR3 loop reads CASSDPRPGQLYEQYF. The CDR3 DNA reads TGTGCCAGCAGTGACCCAAGACCGGGACAGCTATACGAGCAGTACTTC. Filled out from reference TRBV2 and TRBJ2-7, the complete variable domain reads EPEVTQTPSHQVTQMGQEVILRCVPISNHLYFYWYRQILGQKVEFLVSFYNNEISEKSEIFDDQFSVERPDGSNFTLKIRSTKLEDSAMYFCASSDPRPGQLYEQYFGPGTRLTVT.

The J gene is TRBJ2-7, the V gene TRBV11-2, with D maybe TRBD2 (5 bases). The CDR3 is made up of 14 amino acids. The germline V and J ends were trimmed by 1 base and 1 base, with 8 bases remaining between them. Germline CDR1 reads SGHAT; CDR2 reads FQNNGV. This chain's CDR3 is CASSLVSGSYEQYF. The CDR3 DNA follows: TGTGCCAGCAGCTTAGTCTCGGGGTCCTACGAGCAGTACTTC.

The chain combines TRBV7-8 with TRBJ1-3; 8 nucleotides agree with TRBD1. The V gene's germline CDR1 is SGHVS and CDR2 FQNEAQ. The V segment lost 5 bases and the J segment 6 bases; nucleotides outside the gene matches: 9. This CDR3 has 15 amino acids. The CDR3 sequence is CASSRGQGLENTIYF. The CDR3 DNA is TGTGCCAGCAGCCGCGGACAGGGATTGGAAAACACCATATATTTT. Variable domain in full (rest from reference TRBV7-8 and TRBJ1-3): GAGVSQSPRYKVAKRGQDVALRCDPISGHVSLFWYQQALGQGPEFLTYFQNEAQLDKSGLPSDRFFAERPEGSVSTLKIQRTQQEDSAVYLCASSRGQGLENTIYFGEGSWLTVV.

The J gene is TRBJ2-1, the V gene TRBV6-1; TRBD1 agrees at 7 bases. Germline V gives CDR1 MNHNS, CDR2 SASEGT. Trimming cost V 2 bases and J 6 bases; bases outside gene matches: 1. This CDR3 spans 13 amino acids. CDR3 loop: CASSEWDSNEQFF. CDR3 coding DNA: TGTGCCAGCAGTGAATGGGACAGCAATGAGCAGTTCTTC.

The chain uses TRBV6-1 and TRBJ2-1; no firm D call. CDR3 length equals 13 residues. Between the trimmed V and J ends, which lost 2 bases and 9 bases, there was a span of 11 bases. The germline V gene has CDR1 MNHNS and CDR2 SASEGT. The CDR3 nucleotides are TGTGCCAGCAGTGAAATTAAATTCGGTGAGCAGTTCTTC. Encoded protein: CASSEIKFGEQFF.

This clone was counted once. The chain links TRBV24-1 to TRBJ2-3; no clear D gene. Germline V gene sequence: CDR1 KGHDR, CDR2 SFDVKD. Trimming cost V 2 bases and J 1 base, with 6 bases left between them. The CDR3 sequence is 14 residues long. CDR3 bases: TGTGCCACCAGTGATTCGCCAGGCACAGATACGCAGTATTTT. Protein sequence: CATSDSPGTDTQYF.

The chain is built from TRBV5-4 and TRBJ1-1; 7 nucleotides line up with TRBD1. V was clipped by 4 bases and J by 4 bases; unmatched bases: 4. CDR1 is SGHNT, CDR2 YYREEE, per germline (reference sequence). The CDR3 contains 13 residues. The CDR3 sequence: CASSKTGTTEAFF. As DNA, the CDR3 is TGTGCCAGCAGCAAGACAGGGACCACTGAAGCTTTCTTT.

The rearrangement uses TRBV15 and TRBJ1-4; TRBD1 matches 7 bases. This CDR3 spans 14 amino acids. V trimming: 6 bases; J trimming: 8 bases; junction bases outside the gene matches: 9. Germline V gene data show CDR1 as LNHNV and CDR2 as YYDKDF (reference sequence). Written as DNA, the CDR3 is TGTGCCACCAGGCCAGGGGGTAGGGACGAAAAACTGTTTTTT. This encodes CATRPGGRDEKLFF. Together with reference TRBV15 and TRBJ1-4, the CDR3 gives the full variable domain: DAMVIQNPRYQVTQFGKPVTLSCSQTLNHNVMYWYQQKSSQAPKLLFHYYDKDFNNEADTPDNFQSRRPNTSFCFLDIRSPGLGDTAMYLCATRPGGRDEKLFFGSGTQLSVL.

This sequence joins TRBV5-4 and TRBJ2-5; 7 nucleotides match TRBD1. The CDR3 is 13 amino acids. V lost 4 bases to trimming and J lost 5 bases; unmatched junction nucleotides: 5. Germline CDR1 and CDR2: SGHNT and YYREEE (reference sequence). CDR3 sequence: CASSRDSTETQYF. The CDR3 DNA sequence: TGTGCCAGCAGCCGGGACAGTACGGAGACCCAGTACTTC.

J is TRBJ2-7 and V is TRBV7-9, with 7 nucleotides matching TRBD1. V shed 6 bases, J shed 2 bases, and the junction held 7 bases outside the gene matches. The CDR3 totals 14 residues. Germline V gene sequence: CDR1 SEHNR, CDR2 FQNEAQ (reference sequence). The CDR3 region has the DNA TGTGCCAGCAGTAACCGACAGGGCACCTACGAGCAGTACTTC. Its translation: CASSNRQGTYEQYF.

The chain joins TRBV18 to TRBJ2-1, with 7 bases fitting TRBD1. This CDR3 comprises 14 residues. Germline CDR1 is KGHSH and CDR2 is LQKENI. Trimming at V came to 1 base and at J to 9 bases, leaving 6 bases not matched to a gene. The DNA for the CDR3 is TGTGCCAGCTCACCACTTCCAGGGGACAGTGAGCAGTTCTTC. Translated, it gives CASSPLPGDSEQFF.

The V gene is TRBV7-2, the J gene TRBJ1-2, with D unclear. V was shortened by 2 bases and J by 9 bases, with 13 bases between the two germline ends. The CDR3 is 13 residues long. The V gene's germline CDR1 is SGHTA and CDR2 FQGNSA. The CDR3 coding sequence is TGTGCCAGCAGCTTAAAGGGCAGACTAAGCTACACCTTC. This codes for CASSLKGRLSYTF.

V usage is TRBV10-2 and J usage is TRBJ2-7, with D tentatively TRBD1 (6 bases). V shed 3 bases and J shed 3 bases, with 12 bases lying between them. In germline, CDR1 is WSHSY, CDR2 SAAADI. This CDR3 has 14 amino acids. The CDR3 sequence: CASSDGQQIYEQYF. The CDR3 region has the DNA TGCGCCAGCAGTGATGGACAGCAGATCTACGAGCAGTACTTC.

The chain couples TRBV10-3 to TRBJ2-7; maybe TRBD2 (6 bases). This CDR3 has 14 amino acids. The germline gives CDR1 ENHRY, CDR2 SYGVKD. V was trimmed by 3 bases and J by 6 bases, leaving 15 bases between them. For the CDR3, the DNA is TGTGCCATCAGTGACTACGGGAGTTTTCCCGAGCAGTACTTC. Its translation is CAISDYGSFPEQYF.

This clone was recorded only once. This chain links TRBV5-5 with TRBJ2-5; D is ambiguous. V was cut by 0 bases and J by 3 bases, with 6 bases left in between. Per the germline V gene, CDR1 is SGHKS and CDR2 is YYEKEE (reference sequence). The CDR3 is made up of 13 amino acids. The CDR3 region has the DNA TGTGCCAGCAGCTTGGTAGGGAAAGAGACCCAGTACTTC. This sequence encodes CASSLVGKETQYF.

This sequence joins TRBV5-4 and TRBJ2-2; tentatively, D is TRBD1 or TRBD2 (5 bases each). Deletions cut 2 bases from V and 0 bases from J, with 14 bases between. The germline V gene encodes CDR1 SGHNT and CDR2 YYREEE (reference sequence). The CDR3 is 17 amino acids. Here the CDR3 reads CASSFRLRDPNTGELFF. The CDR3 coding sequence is TGTGCCAGCAGCTTCCGGCTCAGGGACCCGAACACCGGGGAGCTGTTTTTT.

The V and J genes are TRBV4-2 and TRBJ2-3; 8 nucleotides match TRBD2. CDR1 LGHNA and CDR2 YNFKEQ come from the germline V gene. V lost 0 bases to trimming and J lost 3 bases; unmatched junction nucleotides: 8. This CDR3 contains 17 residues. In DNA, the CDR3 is TGTGCCAGCAGCCAAGATAGTAGCGGGATGGGAACAGATACGCAGTATTTT. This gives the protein CASSQDSSGMGTDTQYF.

CDR3 sequence: CASSYERGAEQYF. For the CDR3, the DNA is TGTGCCAGCAGTTACGAGAGGGGAGCCGAGCAGTACTTC. The J gene is TRBJ2-7, the V gene TRBV5-5; D tentatively fits TRBD1 or TRBD2 (5 bases each). The CDR3 is 13 residues long. Deletions cut 5 bases from V and 6 bases from J, with 15 bases between. CDR1 and CDR2 (germline): SGHKS, YYEKEE (reference sequence).

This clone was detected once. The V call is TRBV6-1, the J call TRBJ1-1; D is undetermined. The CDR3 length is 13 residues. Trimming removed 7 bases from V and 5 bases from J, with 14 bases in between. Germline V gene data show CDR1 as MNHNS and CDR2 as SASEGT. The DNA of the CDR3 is TGTGCCAGCAACCCCGTGGGTGAGACTGAAGCTTTCTTT. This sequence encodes CASNPVGETEAFF.

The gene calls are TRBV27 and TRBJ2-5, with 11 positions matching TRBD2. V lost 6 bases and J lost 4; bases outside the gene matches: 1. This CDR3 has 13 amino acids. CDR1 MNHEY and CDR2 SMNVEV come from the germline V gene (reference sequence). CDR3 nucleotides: TGTGCCAGCAGACTAGCGGGAGTAGAGACCCAGTACTTC. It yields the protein CASRLAGVETQYF.

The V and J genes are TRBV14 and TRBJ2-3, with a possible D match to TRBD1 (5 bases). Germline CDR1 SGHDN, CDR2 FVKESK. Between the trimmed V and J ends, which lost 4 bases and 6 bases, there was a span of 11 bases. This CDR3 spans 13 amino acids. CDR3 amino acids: CASSRSGSDTQYF. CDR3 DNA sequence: TGTGCCAGCAGCCGATCAGGGTCGGATACGCAGTATTTT.

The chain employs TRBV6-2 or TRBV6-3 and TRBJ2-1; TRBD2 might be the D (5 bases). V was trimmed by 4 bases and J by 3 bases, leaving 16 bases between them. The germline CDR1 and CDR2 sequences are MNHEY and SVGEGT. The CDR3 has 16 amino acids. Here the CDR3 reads CASSSPSQRLYNEQFF. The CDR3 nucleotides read TGTGCCAGCAGTTCCCCCAGCCAGCGGCTCTACAATGAGCAGTTCTTC.

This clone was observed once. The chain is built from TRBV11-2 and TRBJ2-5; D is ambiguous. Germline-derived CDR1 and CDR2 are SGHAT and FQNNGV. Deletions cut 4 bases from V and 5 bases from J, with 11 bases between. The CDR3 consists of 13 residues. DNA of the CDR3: TGTGCCAGCAGCTCCCTTTCGACGGAGACCCAGTACTTC. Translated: CASSSLSTETQYF. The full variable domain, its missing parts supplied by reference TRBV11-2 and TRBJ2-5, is EAGVAQSPRYKIIEKRQSVAFWCNPISGHATLYWYQQILGQGPKLLIQFQNNGVVDDSQLPKDRFSAERLKGVDSTLKIQPAKLEDSAVYLCASSSLSTETQYFGPGTRLLVL.

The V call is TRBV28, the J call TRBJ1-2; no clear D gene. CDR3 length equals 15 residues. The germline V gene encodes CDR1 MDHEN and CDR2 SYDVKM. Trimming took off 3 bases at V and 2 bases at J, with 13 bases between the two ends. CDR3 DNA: TGTGCCAGCAGTTTTGTGGCAGCTCAAAACTATGGCTACACCTTC. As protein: CASSFVAAQNYGYTF.

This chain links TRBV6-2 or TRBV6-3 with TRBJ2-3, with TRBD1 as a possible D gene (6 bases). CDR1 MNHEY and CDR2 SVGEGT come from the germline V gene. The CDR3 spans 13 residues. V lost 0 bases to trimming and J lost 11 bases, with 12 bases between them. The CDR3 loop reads CASSYSGQSKQYF. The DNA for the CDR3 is TGTGCCAGCAGTTACTCGGGACAATCAAAGCAGTATTTT.

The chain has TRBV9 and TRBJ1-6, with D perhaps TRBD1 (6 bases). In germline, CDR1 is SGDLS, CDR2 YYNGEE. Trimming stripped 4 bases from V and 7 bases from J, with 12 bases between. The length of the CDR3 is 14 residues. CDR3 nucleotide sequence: TGTGCCAGCAGCAGCCGTCAGGGGAATTCACCCCTCCACTTT. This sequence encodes CASSSRQGNSPLHF.

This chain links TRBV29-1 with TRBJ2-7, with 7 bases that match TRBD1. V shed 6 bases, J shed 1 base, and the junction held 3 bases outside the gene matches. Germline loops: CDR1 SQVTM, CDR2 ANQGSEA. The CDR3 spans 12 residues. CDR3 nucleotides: TGCAGCGTCAGGGGGATATCCTACGAGCAGTACTTC. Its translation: CSVRGISYEQYF.

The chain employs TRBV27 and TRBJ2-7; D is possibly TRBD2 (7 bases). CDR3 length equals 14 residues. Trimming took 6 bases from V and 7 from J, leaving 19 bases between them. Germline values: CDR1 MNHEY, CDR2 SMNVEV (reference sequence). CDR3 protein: CASRPRGAVGEQYF. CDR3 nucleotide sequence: TGTGCCAGCAGACCCCGGGGGGCGGTTGGGGAGCAGTACTTC.